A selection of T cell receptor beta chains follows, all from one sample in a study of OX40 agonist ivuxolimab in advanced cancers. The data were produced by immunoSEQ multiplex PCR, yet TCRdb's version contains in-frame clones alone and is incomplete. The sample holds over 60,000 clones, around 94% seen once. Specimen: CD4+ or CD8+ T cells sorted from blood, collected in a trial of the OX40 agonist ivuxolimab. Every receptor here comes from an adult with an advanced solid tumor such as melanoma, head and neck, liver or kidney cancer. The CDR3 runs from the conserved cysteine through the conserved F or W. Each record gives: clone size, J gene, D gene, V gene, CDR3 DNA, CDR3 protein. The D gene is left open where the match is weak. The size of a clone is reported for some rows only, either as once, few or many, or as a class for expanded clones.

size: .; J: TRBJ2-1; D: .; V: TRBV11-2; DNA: TGTGCCAGCAGCTTAGATAATGAGCAGTTCTTC; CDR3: CASSLDNEQFF
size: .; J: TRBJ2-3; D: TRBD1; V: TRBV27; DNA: TGTGCCAGCAGGGCCCCGGGGACAGGGGGCCCCGGCCCAGATACGCAGTATTTT; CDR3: CASRAPGTGGPGPDTQYF
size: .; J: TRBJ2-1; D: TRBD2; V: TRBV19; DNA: TGTGCCAGTAGTCCTCTAGCGGGGGGGCTTAATGAGCAGTTCTTC; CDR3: CASSPLAGGLNEQFF
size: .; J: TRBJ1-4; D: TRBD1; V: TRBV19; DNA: TGTGCCAGTAGCCACCAGGGGGATCCACGTATGGCATTTTCGACTAATGAAAAACTGTTTTTT; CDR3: CASSHQGDPRMAFSTNEKLFF
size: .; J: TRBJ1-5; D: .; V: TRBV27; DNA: TGTGCCAGCAGTTCGATTCAAGACAGGAGGGGTCAGCCCCAGCATTTT; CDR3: CASSSIQDRRGQPQHF
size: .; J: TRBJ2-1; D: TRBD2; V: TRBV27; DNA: TGTGCCAGCAGTTTGACTAGCGGGAGTCTCTACAATGAGCAGTTCTTC; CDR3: CASSLTSGSLYNEQFF
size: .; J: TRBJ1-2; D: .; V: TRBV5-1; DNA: TGCGCCAGCAGCCCTGGAGATTCCGTCGCAGCCCTTAACTATGGCTACACCTTC; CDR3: CASSPGDSVAALNYGYTF
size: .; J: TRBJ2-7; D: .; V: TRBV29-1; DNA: TGCAGCGTTGAGGTGGCCAGGGCCGTACAAGAGCAGTACTTC; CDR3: CSVEVARAVQEQYF
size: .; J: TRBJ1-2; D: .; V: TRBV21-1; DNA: TGTGCCAGCAGCAGCCGGGACAGCTTTTTTTGTGGCTACACCTTC; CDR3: CASSSRDSFFCGYTF
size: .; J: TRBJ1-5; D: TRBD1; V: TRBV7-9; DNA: TGTGCCAGCAGCCCGAGCACCGGGACAGGGGGCCGGCAGCCCCAGCATTTT; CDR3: CASSPSTGTGGRQPQHF
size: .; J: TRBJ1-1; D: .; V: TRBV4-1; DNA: TGCGCCAGCAGCCAAGGTTCTATCGGACAGATGAACACTGAAGCTTTCTTT; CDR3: CASSQGSIGQMNTEAFF
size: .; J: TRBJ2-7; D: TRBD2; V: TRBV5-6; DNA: TGTGCCAGCACCCTCCTGCTAGCGGGGGGCTACGAGCAGTACTTC; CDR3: CASTLLLAGGYEQYF
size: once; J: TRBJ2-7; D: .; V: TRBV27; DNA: TGTGCCAGCAGTTTCCGAGGGGGGGACTACGAGCAGTACTTC; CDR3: CASSFRGGDYEQYF
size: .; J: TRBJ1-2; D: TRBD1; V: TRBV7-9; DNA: TGTGCCAGCAGCGCCGCAGGGGGCGGCTATGGCTACACCTTC; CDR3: CASSAAGGGYGYTF
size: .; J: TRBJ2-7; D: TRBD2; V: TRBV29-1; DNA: TGCAGCGTTGACCAGCGGGACTCCTACGAGCAGTACTTC; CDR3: CSVDQRDSYEQYF
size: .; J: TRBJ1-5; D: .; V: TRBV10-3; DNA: TGTGCCATCAGTGACAAAAGGGTTGGCAATCAGCCCCAGCATTTT; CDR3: CAISDKRVGNQPQHF
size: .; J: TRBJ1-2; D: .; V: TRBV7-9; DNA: TGTGCCAGCAGCTTCTTACAGACTAACTATGGCTACACCTTC; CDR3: CASSFLQTNYGYTF
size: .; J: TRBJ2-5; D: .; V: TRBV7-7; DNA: TGTGCCAGCAGCTCAATCCGGGGGGCGCGAGAGACCCAGTACTTC; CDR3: CASSSIRGARETQYF
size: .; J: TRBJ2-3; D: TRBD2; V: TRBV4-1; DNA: TGCGCCAGCAGCCAAGTGGCTAGCGGGTCCTCAAGGACAGATACGCAGTATTTT; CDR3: CASSQVASGSSRTDTQYF
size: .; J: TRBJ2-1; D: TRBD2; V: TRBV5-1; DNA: TGCGCCAGCAGCTTGGGAGGACTAGCGGTCGATGAGCAGTTCTTC; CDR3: CASSLGGLAVDEQFF
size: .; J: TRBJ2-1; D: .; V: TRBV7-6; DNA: TGTGCCAGCAGCTTGGGCGGGCGCTCCTACAATGAGCAGTTCTTC; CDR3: CASSLGGRSYNEQFF
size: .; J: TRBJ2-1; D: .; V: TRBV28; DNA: TGTGCCAGCAGTCCGCAGGGGACTGAGCAGTTCTTC; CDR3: CASSPQGTEQFF
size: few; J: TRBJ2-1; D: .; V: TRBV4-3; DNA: TGCGCCAGCAGCCAAAGGGGGTTAGCGGTTAGCTCCTACAATGAGCAGTTCTTC; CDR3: CASSQRGLAVSSYNEQFF
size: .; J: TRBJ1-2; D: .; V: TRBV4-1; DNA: TGCGCCAGCAGCCAAGTTCCATCCGCTAACTATGGCTACACCTTC; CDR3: CASSQVPSANYGYTF
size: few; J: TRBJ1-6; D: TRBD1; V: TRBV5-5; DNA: TGTGCCAGCAGCACCCACAGGGGGGATTCACCCCTCCACTTT; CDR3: CASSTHRGDSPLHF
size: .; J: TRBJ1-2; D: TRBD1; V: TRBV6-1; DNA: TGTGCCAGCACCACCGGGACAGGGACCCATGGCTACACCTTC; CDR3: CASTTGTGTHGYTF
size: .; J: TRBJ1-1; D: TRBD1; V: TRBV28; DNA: TGTGCCAGCAGTATCGACAGGGGGCGGGAGGGCACTGAAGCTTTCTTT; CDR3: CASSIDRGREGTEAFF
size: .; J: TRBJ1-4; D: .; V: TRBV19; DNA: TGTGCCAGTAGTATGGGGACGGCAACTAATGAAAAACTGTTTTTT; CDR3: CASSMGTATNEKLFF
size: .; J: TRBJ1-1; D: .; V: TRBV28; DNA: TGTGCCAGCAGTTTAAGGGACGGTGAAGCTTTCTTT; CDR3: CASSLRDGEAFF
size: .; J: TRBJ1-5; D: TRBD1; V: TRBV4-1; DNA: TGCGCCAGCCCCAGGGGGAAGGGGGGGCGCGGCAATCAGCCCCAGCATTTT; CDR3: CASPRGKGGRGNQPQHF
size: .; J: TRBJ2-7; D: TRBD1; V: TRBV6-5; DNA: TGTGCCAGCAGTTTTTTTTCCGGGACAGGGGGAGACGAGCAGTACTTC; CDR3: CASSFFSGTGGDEQYF
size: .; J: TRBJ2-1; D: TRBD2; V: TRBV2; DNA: TGTGCCAGCAGTTGGACTAGGGCTCGCAATGAGCAGTTCTTC; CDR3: CASSWTRARNEQFF
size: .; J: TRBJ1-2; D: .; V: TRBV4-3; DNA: TGCGCCAGCAGCCAAGACCGGGAGGGGAGCTATGGCTACACCTTC; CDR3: CASSQDREGSYGYTF
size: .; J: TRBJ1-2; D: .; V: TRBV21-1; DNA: TGTGCCAGCCGACCAGCCCTGGACAGAGTCTATGGCTACACCTTC; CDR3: CASRPALDRVYGYTF
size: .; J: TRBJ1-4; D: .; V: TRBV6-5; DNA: TGTGCCAGCAGTCTCGCAGGGCCGGTTAATGAAAAACTGTTTTTT; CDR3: CASSLAGPVNEKLFF
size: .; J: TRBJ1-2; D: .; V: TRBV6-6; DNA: TGTGCCAGCAGTTACGATGGCTACACCTTC; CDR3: CASSYDGYTF
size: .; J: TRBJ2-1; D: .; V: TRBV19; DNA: TGTGCCAGTAGTATTACCGGGACTTCCTACAATGAGCAGTTCTTC; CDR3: CASSITGTSYNEQFF
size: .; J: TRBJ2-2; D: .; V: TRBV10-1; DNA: TGCGCCAGCAGTGTTCCAGGGCCTAACACCGGGGAGCTGTTTTTT; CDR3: CASSVPGPNTGELFF
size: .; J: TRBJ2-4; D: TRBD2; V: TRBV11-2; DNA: TGTGCCAGCAGCTTTCTTCTTTCGGCTAGCGGGAGTGGAAACATTCAGTACTTC; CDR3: CASSFLLSASGSGNIQYF
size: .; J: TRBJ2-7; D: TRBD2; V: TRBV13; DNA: TGTGCCAGCAGCTTACTCTTTCTGGGGACTAGCGGGAGAATCCCCTACGAGCAGTACTTC; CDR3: CASSLLFLGTSGRIPYEQYF
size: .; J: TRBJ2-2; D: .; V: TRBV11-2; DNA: TGTGCCAGCAGCTTAGTGGTGAACACCGGGGAGCTGTTTTTT; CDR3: CASSLVVNTGELFF
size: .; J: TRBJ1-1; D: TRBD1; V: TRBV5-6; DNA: TGTGCCAGCAGCTTCGAGGCCCGACGAGGGGGCGCCGACACTGAAGCTTTCTTT; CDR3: CASSFEARRGGADTEAFF
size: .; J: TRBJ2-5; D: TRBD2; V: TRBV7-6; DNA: TGTGCCAGCAGTCCACTAGCGGGGGGTCCCCAAGAGACCCAGTACTTC; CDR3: CASSPLAGGPQETQYF
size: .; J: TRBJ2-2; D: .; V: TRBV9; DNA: TGTGCCAGCAGCGCGCGACAGAGAAACACCGGGGAGCTGTTTTTT; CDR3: CASSARQRNTGELFF
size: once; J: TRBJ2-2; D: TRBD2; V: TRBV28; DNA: TGTGCCAGCAGGTCCCTTCGGGGGGGCGACACCGGGGAGCTGTTTTTT; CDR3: CASRSLRGGDTGELFF
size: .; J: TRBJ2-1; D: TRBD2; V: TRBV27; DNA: TGTGCCAGCAGGGTCGGGACTAGCGCATACAATGAGCAGTTCTTC; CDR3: CASRVGTSAYNEQFF
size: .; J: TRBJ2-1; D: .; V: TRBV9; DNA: TGTGCCAGCAGCCCTGATGGGGTGGCGAGCTCCTACAATGAGCAGTTCTTC; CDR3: CASSPDGVASSYNEQFF
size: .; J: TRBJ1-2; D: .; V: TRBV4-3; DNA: TGCGCCAGCAGCCAAGATGGGGTGGTAGGCTACACCTTC; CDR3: CASSQDGVVGYTF
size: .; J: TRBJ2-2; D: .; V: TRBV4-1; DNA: TGCGCCAGCAGCCAAGTTTACGGGTTCAGAAACACCGGGGAGCTGTTTTTT; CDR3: CASSQVYGFRNTGELFF
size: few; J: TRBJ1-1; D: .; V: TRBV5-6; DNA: TGTGCCAGCAGCCAGCACAGGGCGAGCACTGAAGCTTTCTTT; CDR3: CASSQHRASTEAFF
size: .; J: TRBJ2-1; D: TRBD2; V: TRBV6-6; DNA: TGTGCCAGCAGGCGACTAGCGGGAGGCACCTACAATGAGCAGTTCTTC; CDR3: CASRRLAGGTYNEQFF
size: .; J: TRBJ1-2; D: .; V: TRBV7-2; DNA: TGTGCCAGCAGCTCTAGGCCGGCCGGGGGCTATGGCTACACCTTC; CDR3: CASSSRPAGGYGYTF
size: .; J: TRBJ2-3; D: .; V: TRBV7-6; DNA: TGTGCCAGCAGCTTAGGCCGTATGGGGGCAGATACGCAGTATTTT; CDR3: CASSLGRMGADTQYF
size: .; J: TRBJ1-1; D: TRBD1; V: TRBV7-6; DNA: TGTGCCAGCAGCTTAGGGGACAGGGCAATGACGAACACTGAAGCTTTCTTT; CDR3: CASSLGDRAMTNTEAFF